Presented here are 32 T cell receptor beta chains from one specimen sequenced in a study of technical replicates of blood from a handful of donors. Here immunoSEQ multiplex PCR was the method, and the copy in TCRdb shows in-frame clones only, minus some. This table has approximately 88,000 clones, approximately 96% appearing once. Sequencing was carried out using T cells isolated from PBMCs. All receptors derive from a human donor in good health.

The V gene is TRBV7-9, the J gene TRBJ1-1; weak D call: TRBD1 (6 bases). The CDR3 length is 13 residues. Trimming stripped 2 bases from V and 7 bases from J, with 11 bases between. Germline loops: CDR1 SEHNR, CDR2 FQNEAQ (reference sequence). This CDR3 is CASSLPLTGEAFF. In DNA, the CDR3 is TGTGCCAGCAGCTTACCTCTGACAGGTGAAGCTTTCTTT.

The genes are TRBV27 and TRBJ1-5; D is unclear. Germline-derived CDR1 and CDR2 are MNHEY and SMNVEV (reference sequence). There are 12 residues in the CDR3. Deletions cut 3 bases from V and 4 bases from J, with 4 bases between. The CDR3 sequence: CASSFQNQPQHF. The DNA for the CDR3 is TGTGCCAGCAGTTTCCAAAATCAGCCCCAGCATTTT.

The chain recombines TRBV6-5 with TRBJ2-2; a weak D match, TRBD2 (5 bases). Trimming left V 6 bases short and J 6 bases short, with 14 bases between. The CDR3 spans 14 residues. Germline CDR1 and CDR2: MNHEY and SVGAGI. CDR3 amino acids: CASSRLTRPGELFF. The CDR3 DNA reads TGTGCCAGCAGCCGACTTACTAGGCCCGGGGAGCTGTTTTTT.

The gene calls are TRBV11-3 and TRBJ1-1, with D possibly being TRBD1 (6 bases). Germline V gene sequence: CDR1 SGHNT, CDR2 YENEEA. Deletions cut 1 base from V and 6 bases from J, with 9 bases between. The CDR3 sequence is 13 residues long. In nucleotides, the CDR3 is TGTGCCAGCAGCTTAGCAGGGGCCCCTGAAGCTTTCTTT. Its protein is CASSLAGAPEAFF.

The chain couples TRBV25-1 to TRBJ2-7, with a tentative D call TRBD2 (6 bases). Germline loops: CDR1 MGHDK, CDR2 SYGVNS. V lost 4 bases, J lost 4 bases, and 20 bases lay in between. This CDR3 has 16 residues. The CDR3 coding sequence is TGTGCCAGCAGTGGCCCCCCTGAAGCGGGCCGGTACGAGCAGTACTTC. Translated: CASSGPPEAGRYEQYF.

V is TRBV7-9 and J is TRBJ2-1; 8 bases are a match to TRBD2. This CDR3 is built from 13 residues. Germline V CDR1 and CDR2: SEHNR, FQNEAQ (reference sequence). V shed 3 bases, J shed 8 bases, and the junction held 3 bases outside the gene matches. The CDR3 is CASSLTSAYEQFF. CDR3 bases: TGTGCCAGCAGCTTGACTAGCGCATATGAGCAGTTCTTC.

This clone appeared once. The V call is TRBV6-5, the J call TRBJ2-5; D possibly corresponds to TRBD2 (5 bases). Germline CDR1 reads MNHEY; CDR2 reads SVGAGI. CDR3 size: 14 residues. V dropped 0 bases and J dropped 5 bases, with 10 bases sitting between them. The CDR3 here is CASSYSGVRETQYF. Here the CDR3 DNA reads TGTGCCAGCAGTTACTCGGGAGTTCGGGAGACCCAGTACTTC.

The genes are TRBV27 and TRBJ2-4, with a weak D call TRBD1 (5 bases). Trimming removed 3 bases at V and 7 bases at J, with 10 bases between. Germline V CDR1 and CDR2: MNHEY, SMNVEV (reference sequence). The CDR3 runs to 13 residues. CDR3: CASSFDRRNIQYF. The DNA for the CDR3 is TGTGCCAGCAGTTTTGACAGAAGGAACATTCAGTACTTC.

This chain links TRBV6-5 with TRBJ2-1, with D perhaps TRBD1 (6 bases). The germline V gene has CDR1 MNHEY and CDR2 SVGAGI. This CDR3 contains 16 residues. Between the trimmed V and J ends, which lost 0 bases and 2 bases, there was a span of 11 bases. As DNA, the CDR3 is TGTGCCAGCAGTTACTCGAATGGGGGCCCCTACAATGAGCAGTTCTTC. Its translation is CASSYSNGGPYNEQFF.

CDR3 sequence (DNA): TGTGCCAGTAGTGTCGCCGGCACCCTCCAGGCCGAGCAGTACTTC. Translated, it gives CASSVAGTLQAEQYF. The chain carries TRBV19 and TRBJ2-7, with D unclear. V gave up 5 bases and J gave up 6 bases, with 20 bases separating them. Germline loops: CDR1 LNHDA, CDR2 SQIVND (reference sequence). This CDR3 has 15 amino acids.

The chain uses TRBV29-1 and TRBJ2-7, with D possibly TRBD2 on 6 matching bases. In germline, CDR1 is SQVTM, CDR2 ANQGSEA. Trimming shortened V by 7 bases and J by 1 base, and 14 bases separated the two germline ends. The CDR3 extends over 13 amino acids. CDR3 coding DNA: TGCAGCGCTGTAGCGGCACCTTCCTACGAGCAGTACTTC. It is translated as CSAVAAPSYEQYF.

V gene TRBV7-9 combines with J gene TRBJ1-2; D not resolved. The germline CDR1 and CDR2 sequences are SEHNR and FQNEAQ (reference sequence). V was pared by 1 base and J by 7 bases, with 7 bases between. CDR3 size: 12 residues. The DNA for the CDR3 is TGTGCCAGCAGCTTAGGCGAGAGTGGCTACACCTTC. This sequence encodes CASSLGESGYTF.

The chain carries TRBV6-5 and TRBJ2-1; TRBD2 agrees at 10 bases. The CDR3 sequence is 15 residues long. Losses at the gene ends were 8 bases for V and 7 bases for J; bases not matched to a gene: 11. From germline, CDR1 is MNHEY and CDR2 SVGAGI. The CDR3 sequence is CASGSGRGAVNEQFF. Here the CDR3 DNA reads TGTGCCAGCGGGAGCGGGAGGGGTGCGGTAAATGAGCAGTTCTTC.

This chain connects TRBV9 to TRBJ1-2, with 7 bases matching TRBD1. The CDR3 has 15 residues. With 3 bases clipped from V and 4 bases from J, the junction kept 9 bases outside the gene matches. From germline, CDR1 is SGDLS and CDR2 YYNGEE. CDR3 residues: CASSGQTGTGYGYTF. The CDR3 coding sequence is TGTGCCAGCAGCGGTCAGACAGGGACGGGCTATGGCTACACCTTC. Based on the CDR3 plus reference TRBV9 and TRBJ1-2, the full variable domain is DSGVTQTPKHLITATGQRVTLRCSPRSGDLSVYWYQQSLDQGLQFLIQYYNGEERAKGNILERFSAQQFPDLHSELNLSSLELGDSALYFCASSGQTGTGYGYTFGSGTRLTVV.

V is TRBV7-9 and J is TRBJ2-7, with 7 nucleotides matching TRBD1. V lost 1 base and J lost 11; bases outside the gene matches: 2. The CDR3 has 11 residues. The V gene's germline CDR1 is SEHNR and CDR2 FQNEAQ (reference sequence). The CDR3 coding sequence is TGTGCCAGCAGCTTAGGGGACAGTAAGTACTTC. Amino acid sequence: CASSLGDSKYF.

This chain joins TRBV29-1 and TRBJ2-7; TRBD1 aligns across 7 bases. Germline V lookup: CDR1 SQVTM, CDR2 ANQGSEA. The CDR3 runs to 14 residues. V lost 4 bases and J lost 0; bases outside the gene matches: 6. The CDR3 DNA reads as TGCAGCGTTGGGATGGACAGGAGCTCCTACGAGCAGTACTTC. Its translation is CSVGMDRSSYEQYF.

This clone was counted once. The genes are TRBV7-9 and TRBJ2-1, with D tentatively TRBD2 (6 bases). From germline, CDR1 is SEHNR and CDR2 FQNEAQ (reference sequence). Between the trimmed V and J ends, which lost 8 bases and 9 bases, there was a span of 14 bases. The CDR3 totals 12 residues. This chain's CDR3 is CASGGGIAEQFF. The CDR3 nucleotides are TGTGCCAGCGGCGGCGGGATAGCTGAGCAGTTCTTC.

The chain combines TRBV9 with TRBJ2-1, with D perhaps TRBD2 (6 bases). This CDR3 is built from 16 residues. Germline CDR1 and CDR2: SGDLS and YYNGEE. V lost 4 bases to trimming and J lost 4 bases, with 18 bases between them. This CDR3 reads CASSLMRLAKYNEQFF. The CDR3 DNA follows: TGTGCCAGCAGCCTAATGCGGCTAGCGAAATACAATGAGCAGTTCTTC.

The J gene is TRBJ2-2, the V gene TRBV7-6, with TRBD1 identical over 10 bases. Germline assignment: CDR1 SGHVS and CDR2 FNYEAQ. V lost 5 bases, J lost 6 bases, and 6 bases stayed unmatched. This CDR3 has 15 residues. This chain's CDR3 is CASSPTGTGAGELFF. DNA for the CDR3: TGTGCCAGCAGCCCCACCGGGACAGGGGCCGGGGAGCTGTTTTTT.

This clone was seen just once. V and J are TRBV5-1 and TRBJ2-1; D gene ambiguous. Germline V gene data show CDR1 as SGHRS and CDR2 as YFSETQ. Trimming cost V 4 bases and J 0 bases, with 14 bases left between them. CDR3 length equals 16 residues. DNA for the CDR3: TGCGCCAGCAGCCCCTATGCGTACAGCTCCTACAATGAGCAGTTCTTC. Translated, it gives CASSPYAYSSYNEQFF.

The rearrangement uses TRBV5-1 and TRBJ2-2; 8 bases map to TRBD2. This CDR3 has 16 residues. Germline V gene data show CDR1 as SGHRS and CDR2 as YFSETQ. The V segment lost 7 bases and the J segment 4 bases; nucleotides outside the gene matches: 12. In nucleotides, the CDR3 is TGCGCCAGCTCGGCGGGAGGTATTCGTGGCACCGGGGAGCTGTTTTTT. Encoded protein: CASSAGGIRGTGELFF.

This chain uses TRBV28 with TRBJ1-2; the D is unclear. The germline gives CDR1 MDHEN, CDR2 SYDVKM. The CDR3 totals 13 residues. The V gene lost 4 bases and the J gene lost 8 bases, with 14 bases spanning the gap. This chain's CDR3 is CASSSPALRGYTF. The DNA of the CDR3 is TGTGCCAGCAGTTCCCCAGCCCTGAGGGGCTACACCTTC.

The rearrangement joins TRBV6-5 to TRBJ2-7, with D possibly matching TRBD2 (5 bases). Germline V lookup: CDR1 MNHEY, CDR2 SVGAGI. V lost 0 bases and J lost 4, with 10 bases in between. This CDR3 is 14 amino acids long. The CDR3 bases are TGTGCCAGCAGTTACTCGGCTAGAGGGTACGAGCAGTACTTC. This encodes CASSYSARGYEQYF.

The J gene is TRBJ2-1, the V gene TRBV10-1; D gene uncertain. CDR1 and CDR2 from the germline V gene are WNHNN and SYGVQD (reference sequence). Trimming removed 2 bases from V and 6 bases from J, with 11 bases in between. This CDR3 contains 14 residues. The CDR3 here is CASSEGANPNEQFF. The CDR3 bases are TGCGCCAGCAGTGAGGGTGCTAATCCCAATGAGCAGTTCTTC.

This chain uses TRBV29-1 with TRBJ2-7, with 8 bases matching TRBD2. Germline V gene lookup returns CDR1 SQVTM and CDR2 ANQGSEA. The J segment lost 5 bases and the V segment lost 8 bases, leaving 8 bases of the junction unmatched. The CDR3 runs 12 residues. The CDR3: CSPTGGPDEQYF. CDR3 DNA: TGCAGCCCCACGGGGGGGCCGGACGAGCAGTACTTC.

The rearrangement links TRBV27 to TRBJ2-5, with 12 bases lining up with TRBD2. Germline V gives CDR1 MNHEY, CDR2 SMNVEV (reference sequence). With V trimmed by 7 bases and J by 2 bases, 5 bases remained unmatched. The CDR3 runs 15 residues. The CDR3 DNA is TGTGCCAGCACCACTAGCGGGAGGCGGCAAGAGACCCAGTACTTC. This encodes CASTTSGRRQETQYF.

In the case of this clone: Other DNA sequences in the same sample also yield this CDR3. CDR3 sequence: CATGKNQGDEQYF. Written as DNA, the CDR3 is TGTGCCACCGGGAAGAACCAGGGGGACGAGCAGTACTTC. The chain couples TRBV10-3 to TRBJ2-7; TRBD1 agrees at 7 bases. V trimming: 10 bases; J trimming: 5 bases; junction bases outside the gene matches: 11. The CDR3 covers 13 residues. The germline gives CDR1 ENHRY, CDR2 SYGVKD.

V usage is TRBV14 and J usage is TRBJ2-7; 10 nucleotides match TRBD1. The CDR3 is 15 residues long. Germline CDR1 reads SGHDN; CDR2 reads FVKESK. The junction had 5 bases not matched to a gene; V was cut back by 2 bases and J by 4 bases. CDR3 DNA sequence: TGTGCCAGCAGCCAAATAGGACAGGGGGGTTACGAGCAGTACTTC. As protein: CASSQIGQGGYEQYF.

CDR3: CASSSGTVGNEQFF. In DNA, the CDR3 is TGTGCCAGCAGCTCCGGGACAGTAGGCAATGAGCAGTTCTTC. The chain employs TRBV5-4 and TRBJ2-1; 7 nucleotides match TRBD1. After removal of 3 bases from V and 6 bases from J, the junction contained 6 bases not matched to a gene. Looked up from germline, CDR1 is SGHNT and CDR2 is YYREEE (reference sequence). The CDR3 loop spans 14 amino acids.

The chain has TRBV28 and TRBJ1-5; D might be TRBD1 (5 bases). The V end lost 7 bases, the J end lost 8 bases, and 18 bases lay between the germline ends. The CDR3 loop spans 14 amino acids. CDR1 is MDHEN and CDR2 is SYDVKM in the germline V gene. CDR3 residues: CASTKTAGTEPQHF. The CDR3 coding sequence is TGTGCCAGCACTAAAACCGCGGGGACCGAGCCCCAGCATTTT.

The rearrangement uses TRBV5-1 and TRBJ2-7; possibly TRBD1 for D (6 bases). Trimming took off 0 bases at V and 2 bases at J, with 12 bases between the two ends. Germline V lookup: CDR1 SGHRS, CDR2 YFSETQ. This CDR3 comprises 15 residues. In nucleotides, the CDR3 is TGCGCCAGCAGCTTGGCTGTCTCAGGGGCCTACGAGCAGTACTTC. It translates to CASSLAVSGAYEQYF.

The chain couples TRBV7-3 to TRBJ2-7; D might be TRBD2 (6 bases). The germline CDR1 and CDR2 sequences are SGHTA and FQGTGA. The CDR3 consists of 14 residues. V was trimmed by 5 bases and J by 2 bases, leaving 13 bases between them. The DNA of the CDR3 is TGTGCCAGCAGCCTTAGCGGTTTAACCTACGAGCAGTACTTC. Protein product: CASSLSGLTYEQYF.